Below, one TCR beta chain is given with its context. The data belong to a study of blood T cells in healthy people across ages. V shed 4 bases and J shed 8 bases, with 20 bases lying between them. This CDR3 has 15 amino acids. Then a second PCR, running about 6 to 12 cycles, was carried out with a sample-barcoded 5' primer and a J-beta primer mix. Each CDR3 protein gets one entry after TCRdb re-called the 5' RACE reads with MiXCR. The repertoire has around 1,900,000 distinct CDR3 sequences, about two fifths of them found once; the top ten carry around 23%. The origin of this receptor is a human donor in good health. Sample: blood. The rearrangement joins TRBV12-3 or TRBV12-4 to TRBJ1-2, with D perhaps TRBD1 (6 bases). The CDR3 protein is CASSYGGLGLEGYTF. In DNA, the CDR3 is TGTGCCAGCAGTTATGGGGGCCTTGGACTGGAGGGCTACACCTTC.